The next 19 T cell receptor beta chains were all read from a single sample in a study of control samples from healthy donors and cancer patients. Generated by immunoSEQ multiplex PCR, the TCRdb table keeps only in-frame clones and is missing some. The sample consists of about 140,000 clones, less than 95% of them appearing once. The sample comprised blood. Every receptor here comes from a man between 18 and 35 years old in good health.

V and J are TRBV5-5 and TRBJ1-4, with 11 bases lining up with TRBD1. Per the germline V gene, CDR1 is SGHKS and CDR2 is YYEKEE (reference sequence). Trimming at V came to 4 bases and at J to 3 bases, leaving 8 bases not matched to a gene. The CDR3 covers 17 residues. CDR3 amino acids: CASSIGQGAKSNEKLFF. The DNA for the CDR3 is TGTGCCAGCAGCATCGGACAGGGGGCGAAATCTAATGAAAAACTGTTTTTT.

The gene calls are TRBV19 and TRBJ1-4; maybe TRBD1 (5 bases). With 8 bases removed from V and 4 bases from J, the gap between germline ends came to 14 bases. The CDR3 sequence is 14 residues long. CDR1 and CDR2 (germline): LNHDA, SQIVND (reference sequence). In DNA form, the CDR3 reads TGTGCCAGTGGCTACTCCGGGGGTAATGAAAAACTGTTTTTT. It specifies CASGYSGGNEKLFF. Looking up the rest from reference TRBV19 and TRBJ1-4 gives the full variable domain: DGGITQSPKYLFRKEGQNVTLSCEQNLNHDAMYWYRQDPGQGLRLIYYSQIVNDFQKGDIAEGYSVSREKKESFPLTVTSAQKNPTAFYLCASGYSGGNEKLFFGSGTQLSVL.

CDR3 in amino acids: CASSNRLKTGVTGELFF. CDR3 in DNA: TGTGCCAGCAGCAACAGACTTAAGACAGGGGTCACCGGGGAGCTGTTTTTT. The rearrangement links TRBV5-6 to TRBJ2-2, with 8 bases fitting TRBD1. The CDR3 runs 17 residues. The trim removed 4 bases at V and 4 bases at J, leaving 12 bases unmatched. Germline CDR1 is SGHDT and CDR2 is YYEEEE. The variable domain in full, with the rest retrieved from reference TRBV5-6 and TRBJ2-2, is DAGVTQSPTHLIKTRGQQVTLRCSPKSGHDTVSWYQQALGQGPQFIFQYYEEEERQRGNFPDRFSGHQFPNYSSELNVNALLLGDSALYLCASSNRLKTGVTGELFFGEGSRLTVL.

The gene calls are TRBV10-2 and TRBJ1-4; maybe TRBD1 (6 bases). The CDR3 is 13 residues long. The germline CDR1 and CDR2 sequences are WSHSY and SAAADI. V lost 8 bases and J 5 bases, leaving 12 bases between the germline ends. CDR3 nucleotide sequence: TGCGCCAGCCGTCGGACAGAAAATGAAAAACTGTTTTTT. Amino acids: CASRRTENEKLFF.

CDR3 DNA sequence: TGTGCCAGCAAACGGGGATTTGGCGAGCAGTACTTC. Residues: CASKRGFGEQYF. This chain connects TRBV12-3 or TRBV12-4 to TRBJ2-7; tentative D call: TRBD2 (5 bases). The germline V and J ends were trimmed by 7 bases and 6 bases, with 13 bases remaining between them. CDR3 size: 12 residues.

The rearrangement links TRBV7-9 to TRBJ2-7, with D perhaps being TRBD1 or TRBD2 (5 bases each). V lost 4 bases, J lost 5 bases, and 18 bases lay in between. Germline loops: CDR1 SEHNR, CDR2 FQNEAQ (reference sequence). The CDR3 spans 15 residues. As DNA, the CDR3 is TGTGCCAGCAGCTCATCCGGGGCATTTAGAAACGAGCAGTACTTC. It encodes CASSSSGAFRNEQYF. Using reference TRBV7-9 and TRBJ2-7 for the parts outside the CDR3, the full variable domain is DTGVSQNPRHKITKRGQNVTFRCDPISEHNRLYWYRQTLGQGPEFLTYFQNEAQLEKSRLLSDRFSAERPKGSFSTLEIQRTEQGDSAMYLCASSSSGAFRNEQYFGPGTRLTVT.

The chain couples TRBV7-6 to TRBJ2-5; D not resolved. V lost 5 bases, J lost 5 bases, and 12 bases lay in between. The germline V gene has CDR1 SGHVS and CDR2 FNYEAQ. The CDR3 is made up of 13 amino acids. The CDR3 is CASSPWLRETQYF. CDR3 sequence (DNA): TGTGCCAGCAGCCCATGGTTACGCGAGACCCAGTACTTC.

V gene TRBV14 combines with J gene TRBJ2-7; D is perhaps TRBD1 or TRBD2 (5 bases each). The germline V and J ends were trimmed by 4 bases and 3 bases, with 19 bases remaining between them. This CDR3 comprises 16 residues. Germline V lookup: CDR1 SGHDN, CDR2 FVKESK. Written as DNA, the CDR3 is TGTGCCAGCAGCCTCCATACCGGGACGGCCAACTACGAGCAGTACTTC. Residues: CASSLHTGTANYEQYF. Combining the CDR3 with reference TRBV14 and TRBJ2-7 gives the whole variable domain EAGVTQFPSHSVIEKGQTVTLRCDPISGHDNLYWYRRVMGKEIKFLLHFVKESKQDESGMPNNRFLAERTGGTYSTLKVQPAELEDSGVYFCASSLHTGTANYEQYFGPGTRLTVT.

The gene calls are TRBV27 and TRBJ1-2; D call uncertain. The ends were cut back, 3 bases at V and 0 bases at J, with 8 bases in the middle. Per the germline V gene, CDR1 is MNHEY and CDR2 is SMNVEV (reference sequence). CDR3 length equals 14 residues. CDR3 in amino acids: CASSLGGSNYGYTF. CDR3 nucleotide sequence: TGTGCCAGCAGTTTGGGAGGTTCTAACTATGGCTACACCTTC.

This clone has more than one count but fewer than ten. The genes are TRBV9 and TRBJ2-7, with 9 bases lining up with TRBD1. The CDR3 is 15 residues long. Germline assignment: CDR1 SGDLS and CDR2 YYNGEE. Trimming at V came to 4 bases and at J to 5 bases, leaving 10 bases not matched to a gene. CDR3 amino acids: CASSPRGQGNNEQYF. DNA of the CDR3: TGTGCCAGCAGCCCCCGGGGACAGGGAAATAACGAGCAGTACTTC.

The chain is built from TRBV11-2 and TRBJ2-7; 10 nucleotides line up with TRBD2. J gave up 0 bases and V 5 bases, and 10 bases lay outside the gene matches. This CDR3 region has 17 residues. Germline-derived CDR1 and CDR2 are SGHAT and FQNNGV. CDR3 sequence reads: CASSPATGLASSYEQYF. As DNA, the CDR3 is TGTGCCAGCAGCCCCGCCACGGGACTAGCGAGCTCCTACGAGCAGTACTTC. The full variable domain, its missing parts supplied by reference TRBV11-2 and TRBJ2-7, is EAGVAQSPRYKIIEKRQSVAFWCNPISGHATLYWYQQILGQGPKLLIQFQNNGVVDDSQLPKDRFSAERLKGVDSTLKIQPAKLEDSAVYLCASSPATGLASSYEQYFGPGTRLTVT.

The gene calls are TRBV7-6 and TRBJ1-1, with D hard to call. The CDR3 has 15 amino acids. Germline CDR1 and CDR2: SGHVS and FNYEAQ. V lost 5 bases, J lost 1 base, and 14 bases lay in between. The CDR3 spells CASSPAMTPNTEAFF. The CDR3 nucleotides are TGTGCCAGCAGCCCAGCGATGACCCCGAACACTGAAGCTTTCTTT.

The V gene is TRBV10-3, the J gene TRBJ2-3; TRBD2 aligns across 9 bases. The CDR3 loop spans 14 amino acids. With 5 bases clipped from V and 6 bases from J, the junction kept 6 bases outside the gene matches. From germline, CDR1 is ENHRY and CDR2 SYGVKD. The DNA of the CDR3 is TGTGCCATCAGTCGCGGGGGGGCACTTGATACGCAGTATTTT. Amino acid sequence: CAISRGGALDTQYF.

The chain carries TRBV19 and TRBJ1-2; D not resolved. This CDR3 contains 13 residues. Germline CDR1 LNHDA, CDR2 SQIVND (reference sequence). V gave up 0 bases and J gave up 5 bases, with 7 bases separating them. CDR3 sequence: CASSIDLQYGYTF. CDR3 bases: TGTGCCAGTAGTATAGATCTCCAGTATGGCTACACCTTC.

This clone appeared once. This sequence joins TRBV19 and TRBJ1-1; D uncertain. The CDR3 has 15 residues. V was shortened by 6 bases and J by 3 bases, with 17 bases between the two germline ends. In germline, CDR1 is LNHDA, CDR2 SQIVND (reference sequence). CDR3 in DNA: TGTGCCAGTAGGAGTAGGGAAAATGGGTACACTGAAGCTTTCTTT. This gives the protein CASRSRENGYTEAFF.

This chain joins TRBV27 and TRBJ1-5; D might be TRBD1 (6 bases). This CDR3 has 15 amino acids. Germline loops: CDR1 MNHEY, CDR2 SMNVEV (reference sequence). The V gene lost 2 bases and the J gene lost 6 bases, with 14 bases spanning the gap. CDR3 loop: CASSLGRGIGQPQHF. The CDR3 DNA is TGTGCCAGCAGTTTAGGCAGGGGTATAGGTCAGCCCCAGCATTTT.

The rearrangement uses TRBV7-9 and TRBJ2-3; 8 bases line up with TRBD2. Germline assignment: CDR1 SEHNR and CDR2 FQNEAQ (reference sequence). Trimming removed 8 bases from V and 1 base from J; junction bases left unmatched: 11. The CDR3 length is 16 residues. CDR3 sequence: CASGPSGAGGTDTQYF. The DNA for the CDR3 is TGTGCCAGCGGCCCCTCGGGAGCGGGGGGCACAGATACGCAGTATTTT.

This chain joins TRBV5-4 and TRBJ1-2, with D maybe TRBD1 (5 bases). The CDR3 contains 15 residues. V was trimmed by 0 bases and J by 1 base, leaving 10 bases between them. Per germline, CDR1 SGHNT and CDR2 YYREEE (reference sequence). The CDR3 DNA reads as TGTGCCAGCAGCTTGGGTGGGGGAAATAACTATGGCTACACCTTC. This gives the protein CASSLGGGNNYGYTF.

The CDR3 DNA is TGTGCCAGCAGCCTGGTCTGGGACAGGGAGGGTTCTAACTATGGCTACACCTTC. Protein: CASSLVWDREGSNYGYTF. The chain couples TRBV3-1 (or the pseudogene TRBV3-2) to TRBJ1-2; TRBD1 matches at 9 bases. Per germline, CDR1 LGHDT and CDR2 YNNKEL (reference sequence). The CDR3 is 18 amino acids. V dropped 4 bases and J dropped 0; count of bases not matched to a gene: 12.